This TCR beta chain was recorded in a study of shared clonotypes between healthy human individuals. Study details: Donors, aged 18 to 49, were a couple of women and three men.

Comment on this clone: Its antigen is not identified.

Study processing details: Sequence data from immunoSEQ were junction-only and lacked quality scores; consequently, filtering differed. Libraries were prepared by immunoSEQ multiplex PCR; TCRdb keeps only in-frame clonotypes and omits some of them. D and trimming were read from the DNA, whereas the V and J calls and clone size are those reported in that table. The sample carries more than 900,000 clones, approximately 80% recorded once. Germline V lookup: CDR1 SEHNR, CDR2 FQNEAQ (reference sequence). V was clipped by 1 base and J by 3 bases, with 11 bases between them. CDR3 size: 15 residues. General study findings and limits: Among a few donors, approximately 5.4% of naive CD4 clonotypes were found in common.

What was sequenced was memory CD4+ T cells from PBMCs. The subset is: CD45RA-negative fraction. This TCR derives from a man between 18 and 29 years old in good health. Some clones in this sample may be carry-over from other donors' samples. The chain carries TRBV7-9 and TRBJ2-3; D uncertain. CDR3 loop: CASSLGVGLTDTQYF. The CDR3 nucleotides are TGTGCCAGCAGCTTAGGCGTCGGGCTTACAGATACGCAGTATTTT.